Below are 28 T cell receptor beta chains sequenced from a single sample in a study of siplizumab effects on memory and regulatory T cells. The protocol was immunoSEQ multiplex PCR, while the TCRdb copy is restricted to in-frame clones and leaves out a portion. The sample yields over 95,000 clones, about 94% seen once. The sample was non-Treg CD4+ T cells sorted from blood. These receptor sequences come from a human donor in good health.

Of note for this clone: A read error may produce the germline difference seen at one junction end. The rearrangement links TRBV20-1 to TRBJ2-1; D gene uncertain. Germline assignment: CDR1 DFQATT and CDR2 SNEGSKA (reference sequence). The CDR3 totals 8 residues. CDR3 sequence: CSAPPRIF. The CDR3 DNA is TGCAGTGCTCCTCCCAGGATCTTC.

The rearrangement uses TRBV5-4 and TRBJ2-1; 13 bases map to TRBD2. Trimming at V came to 4 bases and at J to 4 bases, leaving 2 bases not matched to a gene. This CDR3 is built from 15 residues. Per the germline V gene, CDR1 is SGHNT and CDR2 is YYREEE (reference sequence). The CDR3 bases are TGTGCCAGCAGCCTGACTAGCGGGGGGTACAATGAGCAGTTCTTC. The encoded protein is CASSLTSGGYNEQFF.

The V call is TRBV15, the J call TRBJ2-7; possible D gene TRBD1, 6 bases. Between the trimmed V and J ends, which lost 7 bases and 3 bases, there was a span of 7 bases. CDR1 and CDR2 from the germline V gene are LNHNV and YYDKDF (reference sequence). This CDR3 spans 11 amino acids. The CDR3 DNA reads as TGTGCCACCAAACAGGGCTACGAGCAGTACTTC. Protein: CATKQGYEQYF. The full variable domain, with the rest looked up from reference TRBV15 and TRBJ2-7, is DAMVIQNPRYQVTQFGKPVTLSCSQTLNHNVMYWYQQKSSQAPKLLFHYYDKDFNNEADTPDNFQSRRPNTSFCFLDIRSPGLGDTAMYLCATKQGYEQYFGPGTRLTVT.

This chain uses TRBV6-5 with TRBJ1-5; 10 nucleotides agree with TRBD1. This CDR3 is 14 amino acids long. Germline CDR1 MNHEY, CDR2 SVGAGI. V lost 6 bases and J lost 6; bases outside the gene matches: 5. CDR3 sequence: CASRTGGRGQPQHF. The CDR3 region has the DNA TGTGCCAGCAGGACAGGGGGCCGGGGTCAGCCCCAGCATTTT.

The rearrangement links TRBV4-1 to TRBJ2-2; D call uncertain. The CDR3 is made up of 15 amino acids. Per the germline V gene, CDR1 is MGHRA and CDR2 is YSYEKL. The ends were cut back, 0 bases at V and 2 bases at J, with 7 bases in the middle. The CDR3 bases are TGCGCCAGCAGCCAAGAAGGGAAAAACACCGGGGAGCTGTTTTTT. Translation gives CASSQEGKNTGELFF.

The chain couples TRBV29-1 to TRBJ1-2, with TRBD1 matching 7 bases. J was trimmed by 4 bases and V by 6 bases; bases with no gene match: 2. The CDR3 runs 11 residues. Germline assignment: CDR1 SQVTM and CDR2 ANQGSEA. The CDR3 here is CSVNRGYGYTF. In nucleotides, the CDR3 is TGCAGCGTCAACAGGGGCTATGGCTACACCTTC. The whole variable domain, remainder taken from reference TRBV29-1 and TRBJ1-2, is SAVISQKPSRDICQRGTSLTIQCQVDSQVTMMFWYRQQPGQSLTLIATANQGSEATYESGFVIDKFPISRPNLTFSTLTVSNMSPEDSSIYLCSVNRGYGYTFGSGTRLTVV.

The chain recombines TRBV5-4 with TRBJ2-2; TRBD2 matches at 8 bases. Trimming took 1 base from V and 5 from J; bases not matched to a gene: 1. CDR3 length equals 14 residues. CDR1 is SGHNT, CDR2 YYREEE, per germline (reference sequence). The CDR3 spells CASSLLAGTGELFF. CDR3 DNA sequence: TGTGCCAGCAGCTTGTTAGCGGGGACCGGGGAGCTGTTTTTT.

The table lists this clone with a count of one. This chain joins TRBV7-3 and TRBJ1-6, with 7 bases matching TRBD1. Germline-derived CDR1 and CDR2 are SGHTA and FQGTGA. This CDR3 is 14 amino acids long. J lost 6 bases, V lost 2 bases, and 1 base had no gene match. CDR3 sequence: CASSLQGGNSPLHF. The CDR3 DNA sequence: TGTGCCAGCAGCTTACAGGGGGGTAATTCACCCCTCCACTTT.

For the CDR3, the DNA is TGTGCCAGCAGTCAGACCGGGACTAGCTTAACGTCGACCCAGTACTTC. This codes for CASSQTGTSLTSTQYF. The chain is built from TRBV28 and TRBJ2-5; 9 bases are shared with TRBD2. V was pared by 5 bases and J by 7 bases, with 14 bases of the junction left unmatched. CDR1 is MDHEN and CDR2 is SYDVKM in the germline V gene. The CDR3 is made up of 16 amino acids.

J is TRBJ1-6 and V is TRBV9; 9 nucleotides align to TRBD1. Germline loops: CDR1 SGDLS, CDR2 YYNGEE. CDR3 size: 14 residues. The V gene end was trimmed by 4 bases and the J gene end by 10 bases; junction bases not matched to a gene: 6. The CDR3 region has the DNA TGTGCCAGCAGCCCCACAGGGGGCTGGTCACCCCTCCACTTT. Protein: CASSPTGGWSPLHF.

This chain uses TRBV19 with TRBJ2-5, with D perhaps assigned TRBD1 or TRBD2 (6 bases each). V lost 1 base, J lost 2 bases, and 8 bases lay in between. The CDR3 loop spans 14 amino acids. The germline V gene encodes CDR1 LNHDA and CDR2 SQIVND (reference sequence). The CDR3 DNA reads as TGTGCCAGTAGTATAGTAGGGGGGCAAGAGACCCAGTACTTC. Protein: CASSIVGGQETQYF.

The chain recombines TRBV2 with TRBJ1-2, with D hard to call. CDR1 and CDR2 (germline): SNHLY, FYNNEI. The CDR3 spans 14 residues. V lost 0 bases and J lost 6, with 11 bases in between. CDR3 in DNA: TGTGCCAGCAGTGAAGCGGCGGGGAGAGATGGCTACACCTTC. Its translation is CASSEAAGRDGYTF.

This chain uses TRBV6-6 with TRBJ2-1; 11 bases match TRBD1. The ends lost 5 bases at V and 7 bases at J; junction bases unmatched: 10. The CDR3 has 16 residues. Per the germline V gene, CDR1 is MNHNY and CDR2 is SVGAGI (reference sequence). The CDR3 nucleotides are TGTGCCAGCAGTCCCGTGTACGGACAGGGGGCGAATGAGCAGTTCTTC. It is translated as CASSPVYGQGANEQFF.

The rearrangement uses TRBV5-4 and TRBJ2-3; 7 positions agree with TRBD2. This CDR3 spans 17 amino acids. The V segment lost 0 bases and the J segment 0 bases; nucleotides outside the gene matches: 7. The germline gives CDR1 SGHNT, CDR2 YYREEE (reference sequence). For the CDR3, the DNA is TGTGCCAGCAGCTTGGCCGGGGCGGGGGTTAGCACAGATACGCAGTATTTT. Protein: CASSLAGAGVSTDTQYF. The full variable domain, rest sourced from reference TRBV5-4 and TRBJ2-3, is ETGVTQSPTHLIKTRGQQVTLRCSSQSGHNTVSWYQQALGQGPQFIFQYYREEENGRGNFPPRFSGLQFPNYSSELNVNALELDDSALYLCASSLAGAGVSTDTQYFGPGTRLTVL.

The rearrangement uses TRBV10-2 and TRBJ1-6, with 8 bases that match TRBD1. Germline assignment: CDR1 WSHSY and CDR2 SAAADI. The CDR3 is made up of 17 amino acids. Germline trimming cut 5 bases from V and 0 bases from J; bases unmatched to any gene: 6. The CDR3 sequence is CASSLITGGSYNSPLHF. CDR3 DNA sequence: TGCGCCAGCAGTCTTATTACAGGGGGCTCCTATAATTCACCCCTCCACTTT.

The chain links TRBV19 to TRBJ1-1; D uncertain. V was shortened by 4 bases and J by 4 bases, with 19 bases between the two germline ends. The CDR3 covers 16 residues. CDR1 and CDR2 (germline): LNHDA, SQIVND (reference sequence). The CDR3 DNA reads TGTGCCAGTAGTAGTCTGAGGATTGAGGTTGGCACTGAAGCTTTCTTT. Translating gives CASSSLRIEVGTEAFF.

The CDR3 bases are TGCAGCGTTGAGGGTCAGCCGAAGAACACTGAAGCTTTCTTT. Its protein product is CSVEGQPKNTEAFF. The chain carries TRBV29-1 and TRBJ1-1, with no clear D. The germline CDR1 and CDR2 sequences are SQVTM and ANQGSEA. This CDR3 spans 14 amino acids. Trimming took off 3 bases at V and 1 base at J, with 12 bases between the two ends.

This clone was recorded once. The chain uses TRBV5-1 and TRBJ2-3, with 9 bases identical to TRBD1. The CDR3 extends over 16 amino acids. Germline V gene data show CDR1 as SGHRS and CDR2 as YFSETQ. Trimming at V came to 0 bases and at J to 5 bases, leaving 7 bases not matched to a gene. CDR3 loop: CASSLATGGKGDTQYF. The CDR3 region has the DNA TGCGCCAGCAGCTTGGCCACAGGGGGCAAGGGAGATACGCAGTATTTT.

The chain joins TRBV7-9 to TRBJ2-3, with D uncertain. Looked up from germline, CDR1 is SEHNR and CDR2 is FQNEAQ (reference sequence). V shed 1 base and J shed 13 bases, with 12 bases lying between them. The CDR3 is 12 amino acids. The CDR3 is CASSLDSTAKYF. CDR3 nucleotides: TGTGCCAGCAGCTTAGACTCCACGGCGAAGTATTTT.

The rearrangement links TRBV19 to TRBJ2-3; 7 nucleotides match TRBD1. Per the germline V gene, CDR1 is LNHDA and CDR2 is SQIVND (reference sequence). There are 16 residues in the CDR3. J lost 0 bases, V lost 4 bases, and 7 bases had no gene match. CDR3 loop: CASSTRPGQSTDTQYF. The CDR3 DNA is TGTGCCAGTAGTACGCGACCGGGACAGAGCACAGATACGCAGTATTTT.

This clone was found once. The chain links TRBV29-1 to TRBJ1-1; D gene unclear. The CDR3 has 10 amino acids. CDR1 SQVTM and CDR2 ANQGSEA come from the germline V gene. With 6 bases removed from V and 8 bases from J, the gap between germline ends came to 10 bases. DNA for the CDR3: TGCAGCGTCATGACTTCCGAAGCTTTCTTT. Amino acid sequence: CSVMTSEAFF.

In this sample, this clone turned up a few times. V is TRBV28 and J is TRBJ1-2; D not resolved. Germline values: CDR1 MDHEN, CDR2 SYDVKM. There are 13 residues in the CDR3. V was cut by 7 bases and J by 2 bases, with 11 bases left in between. CDR3: CASIDRRNYGYTF. CDR3 nucleotide sequence: TGTGCCAGCATCGATCGGAGGAACTATGGCTACACCTTC.

The chain recombines TRBV29-1 with TRBJ1-2; no definite D call. CDR1 SQVTM and CDR2 ANQGSEA come from the germline V gene. V shed 5 bases and J shed 7 bases, with 17 bases lying between them. This CDR3 has 13 residues. CDR3 protein: CSVSLVREAGYTF. CDR3 in DNA: TGCAGCGTTAGTCTCGTAAGGGAAGCTGGCTACACCTTC.

V gene TRBV18 combines with J gene TRBJ1-6; 8 nucleotides agree with TRBD1. CDR3 length: 16 residues. The ends lost 3 bases at V and 10 bases at J; junction bases unmatched: 11. Germline V CDR1 and CDR2: KGHSH, LQKENI. CDR3 protein: CASSPSIGQGYSPLHF. The CDR3 DNA sequence: TGTGCCAGCTCACCTTCCATCGGACAGGGCTACTCACCCCTCCACTTT.

The chain links TRBV2 to TRBJ1-4, with D possibly matching TRBD1 (6 bases). Trimming shortened V by 6 bases and J by 3 bases, and 11 bases separated the two germline ends. Germline V gives CDR1 SNHLY, CDR2 FYNNEI. The CDR3 has 14 residues. The CDR3 DNA follows: TGTGCCAGCAGAAAGGACAGACCTAATGAAAAACTGTTTTTT. It is translated as CASRKDRPNEKLFF.

This clone was recorded only once. V gene TRBV6-6 combines with J gene TRBJ1-2; D might be TRBD1 (5 bases). CDR1 and CDR2 from the germline V gene are MNHNY and SVGAGI (reference sequence). This CDR3 is built from 12 residues. The germline V and J ends were trimmed by 4 bases and 4 bases, with 7 bases remaining between them. The CDR3 reads CASSSDSYGYTF. The CDR3 DNA is TGTGCCAGCAGTTCCGACAGCTATGGCTACACCTTC.

The J gene is TRBJ1-2, the V gene TRBV18; the D gene is possibly TRBD1 (6 bases). Deletions cut 2 bases from V and 5 bases from J, with 15 bases between. The germline V gene encodes CDR1 KGHSH and CDR2 LQKENI. The CDR3 spans 15 residues. The chain's CDR3 is CASSPSGAPRYGYTF. Written as DNA, the CDR3 is TGTGCCAGCTCACCATCAGGGGCTCCTAGGTATGGCTACACCTTC.

The chain recombines TRBV7-2 with TRBJ2-5; D is unclear. This CDR3 comprises 13 residues. From germline, CDR1 is SGHTA and CDR2 FQGNSA. V lost 3 bases and J 2 bases, leaving 7 bases between the germline ends. CDR3 loop: CASSFFEQETQYF. DNA for the CDR3: TGTGCCAGCAGCTTCTTCGAGCAAGAGACCCAGTACTTC.